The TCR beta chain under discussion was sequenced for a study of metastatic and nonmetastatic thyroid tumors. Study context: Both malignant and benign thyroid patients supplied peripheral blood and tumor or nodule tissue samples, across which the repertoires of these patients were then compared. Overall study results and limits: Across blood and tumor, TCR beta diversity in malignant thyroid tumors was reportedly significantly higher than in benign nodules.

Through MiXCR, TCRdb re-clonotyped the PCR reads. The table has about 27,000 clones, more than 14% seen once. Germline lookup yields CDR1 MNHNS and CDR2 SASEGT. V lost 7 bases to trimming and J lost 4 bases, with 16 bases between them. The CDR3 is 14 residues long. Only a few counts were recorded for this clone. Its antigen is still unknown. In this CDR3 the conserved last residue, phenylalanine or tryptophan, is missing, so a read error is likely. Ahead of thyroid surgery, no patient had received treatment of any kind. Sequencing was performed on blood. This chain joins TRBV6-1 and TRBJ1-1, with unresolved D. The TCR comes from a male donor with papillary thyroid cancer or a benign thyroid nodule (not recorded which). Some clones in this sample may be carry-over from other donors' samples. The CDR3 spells CASTSLTRGTEAFL. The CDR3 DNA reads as TGTGCCAGCACATCCCTTACCCGGGGCACTGAAGCTTTCCTT.